The 19 T cell receptor beta chains below come from one sample, sequenced in a study of T cells in localized non-small cell lung cancer. Some clones are missing from TCRdb's copy, which holds only in-frame ones; the method was immunoSEQ multiplex PCR. This sample has about 48,000 clones, with around 77% found just once. This sample comprised peripheral blood, obtained before any cancer treatment. These receptors came from a man aged 35 to 69 with stage I squamous cell lung carcinoma.

The V and J genes are TRBV7-3 and TRBJ1-1; D unclear. The CDR3 consists of 13 residues. Trimming left V 5 bases short and J 0 bases short, with 7 bases between. CDR1 is SGHTA and CDR2 is FQGTGA in the germline V gene. CDR3 sequence: CASSLSVNTEAFF. The CDR3 nucleotides are TGTGCCAGCAGCCTAAGTGTGAACACTGAAGCTTTCTTT.

The CDR3 DNA reads TGTGCCAGCAGCTCGGGTCTGGGCGGGTGGAACACCGGGGAGCTGTTTTTT. This encodes CASSSGLGGWNTGELFF. The chain links TRBV7-2 to TRBJ2-2; a weak D match, TRBD2 (5 bases). This CDR3 contains 17 residues. Per the germline V gene, CDR1 is SGHTA and CDR2 is FQGNSA. V was shortened by 4 bases and J by 1 base, with 16 bases between the two germline ends.

The chain has TRBV19 and TRBJ1-5, with TRBD1 identical over 8 bases. Germline CDR1 LNHDA, CDR2 SQIVND (reference sequence). The CDR3 extends over 13 amino acids. The trim removed 3 bases at V and 7 bases at J, leaving 2 bases unmatched. The CDR3: CASSMDREQPQHF. For the CDR3, the DNA is TGTGCCAGTAGTATGGACAGGGAACAGCCCCAGCATTTT.

The V gene is TRBV6-5, the J gene TRBJ2-5, with no clear D. The CDR3 spans 12 residues. Trimming shortened V by 0 bases and J by 5 bases, and 4 bases separated the two germline ends. Germline V gene data show CDR1 as MNHEY and CDR2 as SVGAGI. CDR3 region: CASSYSKETQYF. For the CDR3, the DNA is TGTGCCAGCAGTTACTCGAAGGAGACCCAGTACTTC.

The chain links TRBV6-6 to TRBJ2-3; 8 bases match TRBD1. The CDR3 extends over 15 amino acids. With 2 bases clipped from V and 1 base from J, the junction kept 2 bases outside the gene matches. CDR1 is MNHNY and CDR2 is SVGAGI in the germline V gene (reference sequence). The CDR3 DNA reads as TGTGCCAGCAGTTACCCGACAGGGGGCACAGATACGCAGTATTTT. Protein: CASSYPTGGTDTQYF.

This clone has only a few counts. The chain joins TRBV6-5 to TRBJ2-5, with 11 bases fitting TRBD1. V dropped 9 bases and J dropped 5; count of bases not matched to a gene: 8. The CDR3 covers 14 residues. Germline CDR1 is MNHEY and CDR2 is SVGAGI. For the CDR3, the DNA is TGTGCCAGTACGCGGGGACAGGGGGTTGAGACCCAGTACTTC. Amino acids: CASTRGQGVETQYF.

This chain uses TRBV7-3 with TRBJ2-2; no definite D call. Germline values: CDR1 SGHTA, CDR2 FQGTGA. Deletions cut 5 bases from V and 8 bases from J, with 9 bases between. The CDR3 runs 12 residues. The CDR3 here is CASSRQTGELFF. The DNA for the CDR3 is TGTGCCAGCAGCCGACAAACTGGGGAGCTGTTTTTT.

V and J are TRBV15 and TRBJ1-5, with 7 positions matching TRBD1. Trimming took 9 bases from V and 3 from J; bases not matched to a gene: 2. Germline CDR1 and CDR2: LNHNV and YYDKDF (reference sequence). The length of the CDR3 is 12 residues. CDR3: CATRGPNQPQHF. The CDR3 nucleotides are TGTGCCACTAGGGGGCCCAATCAGCCCCAGCATTTT.

The chain has TRBV7-2 and TRBJ2-7; no definite D call. The CDR3 runs to 12 residues. The V gene's germline CDR1 is SGHTA and CDR2 FQGNSA. V was clipped by 1 base and J by 6 bases, with 7 bases between them. The CDR3 nucleotides read TGTGCCAGCAGCTTAGAGGTCGGCGAGCAGTACTTC. Translated: CASSLEVGEQYF.

The chain carries TRBV9 and TRBJ2-5; D remains ambiguous. Germline-derived CDR1 and CDR2 are SGDLS and YYNGEE. This CDR3 has 11 residues. Deletions cut 2 bases from V and 2 bases from J, with 1 base between. CDR3 in DNA: TGTGCCAGCAGCGTTCAAGAGACCCAGTACTTC. This sequence encodes CASSVQETQYF.

This clone was seen once. The V and J genes are TRBV2 and TRBJ2-5, with TRBD1 matching 8 bases. This CDR3 contains 15 residues. Looked up from germline, CDR1 is SNHLY and CDR2 is FYNNEI. The V and J ends lost 5 bases and 2 bases, in that order; junction bases with no gene match: 7. CDR3 in DNA: TGTGCCAGCAGTCGGGAGACAGGGGCACAAGAGACCCAGTACTTC. Translated, it gives CASSRETGAQETQYF.

This clone has a handful of counts. J is TRBJ1-2 and V is TRBV9; no firm D call. Trimming cost V 0 bases and J 4 bases, with 7 bases left between them. This CDR3 region has 13 residues. Germline V gene data show CDR1 as SGDLS and CDR2 as YYNGEE. In nucleotides, the CDR3 is TGTGCCAGCAGCGTAGAACAGCGCTATGGCTACACCTTC. It codes for CASSVEQRYGYTF.

The chain links TRBV28 to TRBJ2-7, with D maybe TRBD1 (6 bases). Germline V gives CDR1 MDHEN, CDR2 SYDVKM. The CDR3 is made up of 14 amino acids. V shed 4 bases and J shed 6 bases, with 16 bases lying between them. DNA of the CDR3: TGTGCCAGCAGTTCTCGTACCAGGGGAGTCGAGCAGTACTTC. It yields the protein CASSSRTRGVEQYF.

This chain uses TRBV19 with TRBJ2-7; the match to TRBD1 covers 8 bases. Trimming took 3 bases from V and 4 from J; bases not matched to a gene: 5. The CDR3 spans 14 residues. The germline gives CDR1 LNHDA, CDR2 SQIVND (reference sequence). The DNA for the CDR3 is TGTGCCAGTAGTATTGGGGGACAGGCTTACGAGCAGTACTTC. Amino acid sequence: CASSIGGQAYEQYF.

The V call is TRBV6-1, the J call TRBJ1-6, with D tentatively TRBD1 (6 bases). Trimming took 8 bases from V and 7 from J, leaving 18 bases between them. The CDR3 extends over 15 amino acids. CDR1 and CDR2 from the germline V gene are MNHNS and SASEGT. Written as DNA, the CDR3 is TGTGCCAGCGACGTCGGGGGGCACCTGAATTCACCCCTCCACTTT. Translated: CASDVGGHLNSPLHF.

The chain recombines TRBV5-1 with TRBJ2-5; 8 positions agree with TRBD1. Germline assignment: CDR1 SGHRS and CDR2 YFSETQ. J lost 5 bases, V lost 7 bases, and 13 bases had no gene match. The CDR3 sequence is 15 residues long. In nucleotides, the CDR3 is TGCGCCAGCTCCAGAGAACAGGGGGAGTCGGAGACCCAGTACTTC. This sequence encodes CASSREQGESETQYF.

This chain joins TRBV5-1 and TRBJ2-1, with a possible D match to TRBD2 (6 bases). Trimming removed 0 bases from V and 8 bases from J, with 12 bases in between. There are 14 residues in the CDR3. Per germline, CDR1 SGHRS and CDR2 YFSETQ. The CDR3: CASSLDPGGDEQFF. CDR3 in DNA: TGCGCCAGCAGCTTGGATCCCGGAGGGGATGAGCAGTTCTTC. The whole variable domain, filled in from reference TRBV5-1 and TRBJ2-1, reads KAGVTQTPRYLIKTRGQQVTLSCSPISGHRSVSWYQQTPGQGLQFLFEYFSETQRNKGNFPGRFSGRQFSNSRSEMNVSTLELGDSALYLCASSLDPGGDEQFFGPGTRLTVL.

This rearrangement joins TRBV20-1 to TRBJ1-6; D not resolved. The germline V gene encodes CDR1 DFQATT and CDR2 SNEGSKA (reference sequence). The CDR3 covers 11 residues. Deletions cut 3 bases from V and 13 bases from J, with 10 bases between. As DNA, the CDR3 is TGCAGTGCTAGGCCACGTGGTCCCCTCCACTTT. Translation: CSARPRGPLHF.

This sequence joins TRBV2 and TRBJ1-5; D is perhaps TRBD1 (5 bases). The CDR3 contains 16 residues. V lost 8 bases and J lost 0, with 17 bases in between. From germline, CDR1 is SNHLY and CDR2 FYNNEI. The CDR3 reads CASGLRGRNSNQPQHF. The CDR3 region has the DNA TGTGCCAGCGGACTAAGGGGCAGAAATAGCAATCAGCCCCAGCATTTT.